This T cell receptor (beta chain) was recorded in a study of T cells in localized non-small cell lung cancer. Study results and limitations: The study found T cell clonality highest in uninvolved adjacent lung, above tumor. It remains possible that heterogeneity exists, since only one tumor region was sequenced.

A word on this clone: Its antigen remains unknown.

Assay used: immunoSEQ multiplex PCR; TCRdb lists only in-frame clones, some missing. The sample carries roughly 40,000 clones, 83% recorded once. CDR1 and CDR2 (germline): MDHEN, SYDVKM. Deletions cut 5 bases from V and 3 bases from J, with 13 bases between. The CDR3 totals 14 residues. The source was PBMCs, collected before any cancer treatment. This receptor was obtained from a man aged 35 to 69 with stage II lung adenocarcinoma. This chain connects TRBV28 to TRBJ1-1, with D maybe TRBD1 (6 bases). The CDR3 spells CASSAGDADTEAFF. For the CDR3, the DNA is TGTGCCAGCAGTGCAGGGGATGCGGACACTGAAGCTTTCTTT.